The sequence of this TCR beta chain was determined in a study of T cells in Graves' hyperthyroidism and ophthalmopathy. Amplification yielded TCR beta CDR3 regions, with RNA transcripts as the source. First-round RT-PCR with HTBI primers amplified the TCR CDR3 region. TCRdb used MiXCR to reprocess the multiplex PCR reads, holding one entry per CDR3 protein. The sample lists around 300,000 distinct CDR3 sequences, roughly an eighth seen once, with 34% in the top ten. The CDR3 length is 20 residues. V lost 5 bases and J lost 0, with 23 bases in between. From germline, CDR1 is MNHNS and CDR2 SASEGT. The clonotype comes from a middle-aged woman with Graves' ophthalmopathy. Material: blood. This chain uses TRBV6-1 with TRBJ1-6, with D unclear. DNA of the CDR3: TGTGCCAGCAGTCCGAAACCATTGGACCTCCTTAGCTCCTATAATTCACCCCTCCACTTT. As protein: CASSPKPLDLLSSYNSPLHF.